The source of this T cell receptor (beta chain) is a study of CD8 T cells in Susac syndrome. The multiple sclerosis control cohort comprised treatment-naive individuals presenting with stable or active relapsing-remitting disease. RNA totalling about 0.45 to 1 ug underwent reverse transcription with random hexamers. TCRdb reanalysed the immunoSEQ multiplex PCR reads using MiXCR and keeps one entry per CDR3 protein. The table shows 150,000 to 200,000 distinct CDR3 sequences, with 85% to 95% occurring only once. The germline V gene encodes CDR1 MNHEY and CDR2 SMNVEV (reference sequence). There are 13 residues in the CDR3. Between the trimmed V and J ends, which lost 3 bases and 5 bases, there was a span of 8 bases.

This rearrangement joins TRBV27 to TRBJ1-5, with D unclear. The sample comprised CD8+ T cells from PBMCs. This clonotype was sampled from a human donor with multiple sclerosis. The CDR3 DNA follows: TGTGCCAGCAGTTTGGCAGGTTATCAGCCCCAGCATTTT. Translation gives CASSLAGYQPQHF.